Shown below are 8 T cell receptor beta chains from a single sample sequenced in a study of T cell responses to AZD1222 COVID-19 vaccine (dated by TCRdb to the early 2020s). The time point label here, explained by the study, means: about 28 days (+/-7) after the second vaccine dose. The library was made by the immunoSEQ multiplex PCR assay. TCRdb mirrors the immuneACCESS table, restricted to in-frame sequences. Some clones are absent from its copies; in checked studies, under half trace to an unresolved V gene, and the reason for the others is unknown. This sample lists 100,000 to 150,000 clones; roughly 90% were detected once. Jointly, the top ten make up around 0.99% of the sample. The material was peripheral blood, obtained 28 days after the second AZD1222 dose. Receptor source: an adult who received the AZD1222 COVID-19 vaccine.

Only one count was recorded for this clone. The chain links TRBV6-5 to TRBJ1-5, with D tentatively TRBD1 (5 bases). V was cut by 3 bases and J by 4 bases, with 13 bases left in between. This CDR3 contains 15 residues. Germline loops: CDR1 MNHEY, CDR2 SVGAGI. CDR3 coding DNA: TGTGCCAGCAGTTATCAGGGAGGGGTAAATCAGCCCCAGCATTTT. This sequence encodes CASSYQGGVNQPQHF.

This rearrangement joins TRBV9 to TRBJ2-1; D is possibly TRBD2 (6 bases). Between the trimmed V and J ends, which lost 5 bases and 9 bases, there was a span of 15 bases. The germline gives CDR1 SGDLS, CDR2 YYNGEE. The CDR3 is 13 amino acids. CDR3 sequence: CASSVRDGSEQFF. The CDR3 coding sequence is TGTGCCAGCAGTGTCCGGGACGGGAGTGAGCAGTTCTTC.

This chain uses TRBV23-1 with TRBJ2-7, with D perhaps matching TRBD1 (5 bases). TRBV23-1 is an ORF for which the function is uncertain. The CDR3 is made up of 14 amino acids. Trimming took off 4 bases at V and 4 bases at J, with 14 bases between the two ends. The CDR3 loop is CASSLRTNLYEQYF. The CDR3, as DNA: TGCGCCAGCAGTCTCCGGACAAACCTTTACGAGCAGTACTTC.

The chain is built from TRBV6-5 and TRBJ2-2; tentatively, D is TRBD1 (5 bases). V gave up 6 bases and J gave up 4 bases, with 9 bases separating them. The CDR3 sequence is 13 residues long. Germline CDR1 reads MNHEY; CDR2 reads SVGAGI. As DNA, the CDR3 is TGTGCCAGCAGGGGGCTCGGCACCGGGGAGCTGTTTTTT. Its translation is CASRGLGTGELFF.

This chain uses TRBV19 with TRBJ2-4; 8 positions agree with TRBD1. The CDR3 runs 16 residues. Per germline, CDR1 LNHDA and CDR2 SQIVND (reference sequence). The V gene end was trimmed by 5 bases and the J gene end by 0 bases; junction bases not matched to a gene: 6. DNA of the CDR3: TGTGCCAGTAGTCTAAGGACAGGGCTAGCCAAAAACATTCAGTACTTC. Encoded protein: CASSLRTGLAKNIQYF. Based on the CDR3 plus reference TRBV19 and TRBJ2-4, the full variable domain is DGGITQSPKYLFRKEGQNVTLSCEQNLNHDAMYWYRQDPGQGLRLIYYSQIVNDFQKGDIAEGYSVSREKKESFPLTVTSAQKNPTAFYLCASSLRTGLAKNIQYFGAGTRLSVL.

This chain connects TRBV2 to TRBJ2-6, with unresolved D. Per the germline V gene, CDR1 is SNHLY and CDR2 is FYNNEI. The CDR3 totals 16 residues. The V gene lost 1 base and the J gene lost 2 bases, with 9 bases spanning the gap. CDR3: CASSEEAWAGANVLTF. Here the CDR3 DNA reads TGTGCCAGCAGTGAAGAGGCCTGGGCTGGGGCCAACGTCCTGACTTTC.

This chain connects TRBV27 to TRBJ2-7; D not resolved. V gave up 0 bases and J gave up 7 bases, with 19 bases separating them. Germline V CDR1 and CDR2: MNHEY, SMNVEV (reference sequence). There are 16 residues in the CDR3. The CDR3 loop reads CASSLSRFGQLKEQYF. CDR3 in DNA: TGTGCCAGCAGTTTATCGAGATTTGGGCAGCTAAAGGAGCAGTACTTC.

The J gene is TRBJ2-5, the V gene TRBV10-3, with D unclear. Germline values: CDR1 ENHRY, CDR2 SYGVKD. CDR3 length: 13 amino acids. V was clipped by 7 bases and J by 5 bases, with 14 bases between them. The CDR3 region is CAIKPAAEETQYF. For the CDR3, the DNA is TGTGCCATCAAACCGGCCGCGGAGGAGACCCAGTACTTC.